The present entry profiles one T cell receptor beta chain with its context. This clonotype was picked up many times. This clone's antigen is unknown. The record has no base qualities; no much larger clone is one base away. From a lookup of the germline V gene, CDR1 and CDR2 are MNHNS and SASEGT. The CDR3, cysteine through phenylalanine, is 13 amino acids long. The CDR3 DNA has 39 bases and is translated from base 1. The trim is 6 bases for V and 3 bases for J, with a gap of 6 bases between the germline ends. Hyperthyroidism patients were newly diagnosed, with disease duration under 2 months, and aged 18 to 65 years. Patients with other autoimmune diseases, uncontrolled infections, pregnancy or lactation were excluded from the study. Clinical symptoms, serum thyroxine, TRAb, thyroid ultrasound and orbital computed tomography formed the basis of the diagnosis. Total RNA was extracted with Trizol reagent and quality-checked on an Agilent 2100 Bioanalyzer.

For repertoire sequencing, the TCR beta CDR3 regions were amplified from RNA transcripts. A first-round RT-PCR used HTBI primers with the Qiagen OneStep RT-PCR kit, followed by a second-round multiplex PCR, size selection and purification. The libraries underwent paired-end sequencing with 100 bp reads on an Illumina HiSeq2000. Regarding the original processing steps: SOAPnuke was used to process the reads, removing any read that contained adapters or uncalled bases, had a mean Phred below 15, or lacked an exact match to the constant primer or identifier. COPE v1.2.5 was used to merge high-quality paired reads. Each unique nucleotide sequence was defined as a clonotype, and clonotypes were aligned to IMGT TRB V, D and J references with MiTCR v1.1. Only V-J combinations with frequency above 0.0001 were analysed, covering more than 99% of repertoires. For each V-J combination, a TCR clonal expansion and chaos score was defined as F50 clonal expansion divided by the chaos observed in the TCRdist matrix. Welch's t-statistics and random forest were used to narrow the features down to over ten V-J combinations, which were then fed into a naive Bayes classifier. The Morisita-Horn index was used to measure how similar the thyroid and blood repertoires were. TCRdb handled the public reads itself, with Q25 trimming in fastp and clone calling in MiXCR, and kept productive beta chains. Rows merge per CDR3 protein into single entries with the most common DNA and genes. The authors' filters were not applied to this entry. For this sample the table gives about 600,000 distinct CDR3 sequences, of which under 45% were detected only once. The ten biggest clones cover over 3.5% of the sample.

The sample originates from a study of Graves' ophthalmopathy and Graves' hyperthyroidism (dated 2018 in TCRdb). Some background on the complete study: Hyperthyroidism was defined as stable when no progression to ophthalmopathy occurred within 18 months of follow-up. TCR beta repertoire signatures were used to distinguish Graves' ophthalmopathy from Graves' hyperthyroidism and to predict progression to ophthalmopathy. In total, 135 blood samples were TCR-sequenced: 40 to 45 ophthalmopathy, about 75 hyperthyroidism and about 17 hyperthyroidism-to-ophthalmopathy patients. To explore V-J signatures that separate ophthalmopathy from hyperthyroidism, a discovery set of about 96 patients was enrolled, consisting of about 45 with ophthalmopathy and around 57 with stable hyperthyroidism. The independent validation cohort included 18 to 20 hyperthyroidism patients plus 17 patients who later progressed from hyperthyroidism to ophthalmopathy. In five or six hyperthyroidism patients, the T-cell repertoire of thyroid tissue was compared with the T-cell repertoire of blood. Once sampling was done, hyperthyroidism patients were given methimazole at a starting dose of 30 mg daily, while ophthalmopathy patients were given high-dose intravenous methylprednisolone. Overall study results and their limits: Sample size was not predetermined statistically, and investigators were not blinded to group allocation. In validation, the model predicted ophthalmopathy progression with roughly 68% sensitivity and roughly 72% specificity; some 13 predicted patients were CT-confirmed with GO in a median of about 6.2 months. Most of the expanded thyroid clonotypes with a frequency above 0.001 were also detected in blood, and it was suggested that the thyroid immune response may be reflected by blood repertoires. In cross-validation, the 13-signature model distinguished ophthalmopathy from stable hyperthyroidism with 85% to 90% sensitivity and around 82% specificity, and in the test set the corresponding values were around 78% and 73%.

The receptor was derived from an adult man with Graves' hyperthyroidism. The rearranged segments are TRBV6-1 and TRBJ1-6; the D gene is unclear. The sequenced sample was peripheral blood or thyroid tissue (not recorded which). The sequence in DNA is TGTGCCAGCAGAGACATCTATAATTCACCCCTCCACTTT. Translated, this is CASRDIYNSPLHF.